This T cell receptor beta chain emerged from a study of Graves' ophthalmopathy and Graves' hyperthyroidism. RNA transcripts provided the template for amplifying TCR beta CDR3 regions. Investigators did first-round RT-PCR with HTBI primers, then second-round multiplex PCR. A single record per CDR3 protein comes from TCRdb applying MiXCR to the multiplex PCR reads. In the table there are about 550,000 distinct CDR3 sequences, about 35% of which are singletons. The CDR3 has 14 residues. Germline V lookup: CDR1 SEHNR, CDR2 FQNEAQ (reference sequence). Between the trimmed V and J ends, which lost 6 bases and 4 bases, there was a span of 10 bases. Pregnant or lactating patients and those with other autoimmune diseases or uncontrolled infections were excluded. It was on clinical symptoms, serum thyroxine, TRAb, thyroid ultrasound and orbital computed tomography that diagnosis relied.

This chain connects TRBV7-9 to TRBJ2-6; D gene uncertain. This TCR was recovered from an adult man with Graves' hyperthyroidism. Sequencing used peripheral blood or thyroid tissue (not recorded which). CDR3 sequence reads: CASSSPQGANVLTF. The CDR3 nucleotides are TGTGCCAGCAGTTCCCCACAGGGGGCCAACGTCCTGACTTTC.